This T cell receptor beta chain was retrieved from a study of identical twins. Study results and caveats: High-abundance cord blood beta clonotypes had fewer insertions; memory repertoires showed none. The study reached conclusions through statistical analysis that was cross-sectional, not following the same donors.

In this sample, this clonotype turned up many times. Its antigen is still unknown. The CDR3 runs to 19 residues. The trim removed 1 base at V and 0 bases at J, leaving 11 bases unmatched. CDR1 is SGHKS, CDR2 YYEKEE, per germline (reference sequence). A universal primer site was added by template switching, and unique molecular identifiers were carried by the cDNA. TCRdb used MiXCR to reprocess the 5' RACE reads, holding one entry per CDR3 protein. The table shows around 480,000 distinct CDR3 sequences, with roughly an eighth occurring only once. Separately, the same data were catalogued under a study of yellow fever vaccine responses in identical twins. That work states: Reportedly, twins' vaccine T cell responses looked partly convergent and partly personalized.

The genes are TRBV5-5 and TRBJ2-1; 9 bases agree with TRBD2. The source of this sequence is a woman aged 18-29 years in good health. The sequenced sample was CD4+ T cells sorted from blood. In DNA form, the CDR3 reads TGTGCCAGCAGCTTGAGTGGTAGCGGGAGTCAGAACTCCTACAATGAGCAGTTCTTC. It translates to CASSLSGSGSQNSYNEQFF.